This T cell receptor (beta chain) was sequenced in a study of T cells in Graves' hyperthyroidism and ophthalmopathy. Study context: At initial diagnosis, before any treatment had begun, peripheral blood was obtained. Study-wide findings and caveats: In the blood, most expanded thyroid clonotypes above 0.001 appeared as well.

The TCR beta CDR3 regions underwent amplification using RNA transcripts as the source. Carried out on the TCR CDR3, a first-round RT-PCR used the HTBI primer set. MiXCR was run by TCRdb on the multiplex PCR reads, yielding one entry per CDR3 protein. Here the sample spans 390,000 or so distinct CDR3 sequences, 14% to 15% being singletons. In the ophthalmopathy cohort, Clinical Activity Score was at least 3, NOSPECS grade at least 4, and duration under 3 months. For the diagnoses, clinical symptoms, serum thyroxine and TRAb, thyroid ultrasound and orbital computed tomography were used. Germline V lookup: CDR1 SQVTM, CDR2 ANQGSEA. The CDR3 totals 10 residues. The trim removed 7 bases at V and 8 bases at J, leaving 4 bases unmatched. This clonotype came up many times. Its specificity is not known.

The chain uses TRBV29-1 and TRBJ1-1, with 7 bases that match TRBD1. The origin of this receptor is a man in his late teens or twenties with Graves' ophthalmopathy. The material sequenced was blood. Here the CDR3 DNA reads TGCAGCGGACAGACAGGGGAAGCTTTCTTT. Protein sequence: CSGQTGEAFF.